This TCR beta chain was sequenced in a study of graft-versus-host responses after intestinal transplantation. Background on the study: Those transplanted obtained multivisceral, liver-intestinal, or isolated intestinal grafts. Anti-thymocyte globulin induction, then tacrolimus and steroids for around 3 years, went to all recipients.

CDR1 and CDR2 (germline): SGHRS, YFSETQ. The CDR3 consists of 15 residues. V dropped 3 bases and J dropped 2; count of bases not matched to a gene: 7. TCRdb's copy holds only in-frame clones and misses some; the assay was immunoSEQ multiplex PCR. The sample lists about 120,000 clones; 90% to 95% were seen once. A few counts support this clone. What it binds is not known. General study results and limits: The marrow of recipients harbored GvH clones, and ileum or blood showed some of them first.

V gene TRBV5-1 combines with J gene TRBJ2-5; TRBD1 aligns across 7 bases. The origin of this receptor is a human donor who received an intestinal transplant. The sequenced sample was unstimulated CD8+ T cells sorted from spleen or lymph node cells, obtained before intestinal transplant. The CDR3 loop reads CASSSGQPGQETQYF. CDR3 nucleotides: TGCGCCAGCAGCTCGGGACAGCCCGGGCAAGAGACCCAGTACTTC.